This TCR beta chain was captured by sequencing in a study of cytomegalovirus exposure and HLA in healthy donors. About the study: A preliminary data release comprised tens of millions of unique TCRs obtained from HLA-typed donors. Study findings and constraints: Later on, a genetic analysis was performed. It linked a missense variant in DCLRE1C with V- and J-gene trimming of TCR beta. Researchers catalogued approximately 170 TCR beta chains as cytomegalovirus-associated. With further analysis later on, most CMV-associated TCR beta chains appeared HLA-restricted.

Concerning this clone itself: Its antigen is unidentified.

PCR involved 60 Vbeta and 13 Jbeta primers. TCRdb keeps only in-frame clones here, not all; method: immunoSEQ multiplex PCR. This sample has about 99,000 clones; 75% to 85% occur once, and the top ten carry 10%. The CDR3 is 12 amino acids. V was trimmed by 8 bases and J by 4 bases, leaving 8 bases between them. Germline lookup yields CDR1 LNHNV and CDR2 YYDKDF (reference sequence). The chain recombines TRBV15 with TRBJ2-2; unclear D gene. Material: PBMCs. The sequence was collected from a young woman in good health and CMV-seropositive. The CDR3 nucleotides read TGTGCCACCGTAAGAGGCACCGGGGAGCTGTTTTTT. Residues: CATVRGTGELFF. The full variable domain, with the rest looked up from reference TRBV15 and TRBJ2-2, is DAMVIQNPRYQVTQFGKPVTLSCSQTLNHNVMYWYQQKSSQAPKLLFHYYDKDFNNEADTPDNFQSRRPNTSFCFLDIRSPGLGDTAMYLCATVRGTGELFFGEGSRLTVL.